These 21 T cell receptor beta chains originate from one sample sequenced in a study of post-analysis software for immune sequencing data. Overall study results and limits: Five or six TRBV segments were more frequent in patients than controls; TRBV5-6, TRBV5-1 and TRBV20-1 belonged to this group.

These receptors have no known antigen. cDNA libraries for TCR beta contained unique molecular identifiers. TCRdb re-called the PCR reads with MiXCR, one entry per CDR3 protein. The sample carries 450,000 or so distinct CDR3 sequences, roughly 46% recorded once. Input material: blood. The receptors here all came from a girl under 18 with multiple sclerosis.

The sample holds a few counts of this clonotype. The chain couples TRBV9 to TRBJ2-1; TRBD2 matches at 9 bases. Germline CDR1 is SGDLS and CDR2 is YYNGEE. This CDR3 has 17 amino acids. The trim removed 2 bases at V and 0 bases at J, leaving 6 bases unmatched. CDR3: CASSVQIAGDSYNEQFF. The CDR3 DNA sequence: TGTGCCAGCAGCGTCCAGATAGCGGGAGACTCCTACAATGAGCAGTTCTTC.

This clonotype was counted between two and nine times. The genes are TRBV4-2 and TRBJ2-1, with 8 bases matching TRBD2. Germline CDR1 and CDR2: LGHNA and YNFKEQ. This CDR3 contains 18 residues. Trimming removed 2 bases from V and 2 bases from J; junction bases left unmatched: 11. The CDR3 nucleotides are TGTGCCAGCAGCCAAAAAGCCTACCCGGGAGGGACCTACAATGAGCAGTTCTTC. It specifies CASSQKAYPGGTYNEQFF.

A word on this clonotype: Germline and junction disagree at one end, which may indicate a read error. The chain links TRBV7-7 to TRBJ2-5, with 8 positions matching TRBD1. This CDR3 is built from 15 residues. Germline V gives CDR1 SSHAT, CDR2 FNYEAQ (reference sequence). CDR3 residues: CASSSQTGGQETQYF. The CDR3 nucleotides are TGTGCTAGCAGCTCACAAACAGGGGGCCAAGAGACCCAGTACTTC.

The chain joins TRBV30 to TRBJ1-2, with TRBD1 as a possible D gene (6 bases). The CDR3 runs to 12 residues. Trimming pared 3 bases from V and 5 bases from J, leaving 10 bases between. Germline CDR1 is GTSNPN and CDR2 is SVGIG (reference sequence). The CDR3 protein is CAWRMGAYGYTF. The DNA for the CDR3 is TGTGCCTGGAGGATGGGGGCTTATGGCTACACCTTC.

This chain links TRBV18 with TRBJ2-6; 7 nucleotides align to TRBD1. The CDR3 sequence is 17 residues long. CDR1 and CDR2 from the germline V gene are KGHSH and LQKENI. V shed 2 bases and J 5 bases; nucleotides not matched to a gene: 9. This chain's CDR3 is CASSPRTGSIWANVLTF. As DNA, the CDR3 is TGTGCCAGCTCACCAAGGACAGGATCTATCTGGGCCAACGTCCTGACTTTC.

This clonotype occurred once. The chain couples TRBV29-1 to TRBJ2-1, with D possibly TRBD2 on 5 matching bases. The CDR3 is made up of 12 amino acids. The germline V gene has CDR1 SQVTM and CDR2 ANQGSEA. Between the trimmed V and J ends, which lost 8 bases and 4 bases, there was a span of 12 bases. The CDR3 spells CSYDGLYNEQFF. For the CDR3, the DNA is TGCAGCTATGACGGACTTTACAATGAGCAGTTCTTC.

V usage is TRBV6-1 and J usage is TRBJ2-7; tentative D call: TRBD2 (7 bases). The V end lost 3 bases, the J end lost 4 bases, and 10 bases lay between the germline ends. The germline V gene has CDR1 MNHNS and CDR2 SASEGT. The CDR3 loop spans 13 amino acids. DNA of the CDR3: TGTGCCAGCAGTGACGGGGGGCGATACGAGCAGTACTTC. This translates into CASSDGGRYEQYF.

This chain links TRBV4-1 with TRBJ2-3; the D gene is possibly TRBD2 (6 bases). Trimming took 1 base from V and 4 from J, leaving 12 bases between them. CDR3 size: 15 residues. Germline CDR1 MGHRA, CDR2 YSYEKL. CDR3 protein: CASSQGRGNPDTQYF. The CDR3 DNA sequence: TGCGCCAGCAGCCAAGGACGCGGGAACCCAGATACGCAGTATTTT.

Only a few counts were recorded for this clonotype. The chain has TRBV7-6 and TRBJ2-3; D ambiguous. This CDR3 comprises 15 residues. The germline V gene has CDR1 SGHVS and CDR2 FNYEAQ. V lost 2 bases to trimming and J lost 3 bases, with 12 bases between them. CDR3 protein: CASSLKGYGTDTQYF. The DNA for the CDR3 is TGTGCCAGCAGCTTAAAAGGATATGGGACAGATACGCAGTATTTT.

The V call is TRBV6-5, the J call TRBJ1-5, with 9 bases matching TRBD1. Germline CDR1 is MNHEY and CDR2 is SVGAGI. V shed 4 bases and J 7 bases; nucleotides not matched to a gene: 5. This CDR3 spans 14 amino acids. The CDR3 DNA reads TGTGCCAGCAGTTCAGACAGGGGGTCCCAGCCCCAGCATTTT. Translated: CASSSDRGSQPQHF.

In this sample, this clonotype turned up a few times. J is TRBJ2-4 and V is TRBV9, with 7 bases aligning to TRBD2. The CDR3 length is 16 residues. V shed 0 bases and J 3 bases; nucleotides not matched to a gene: 6. Germline V gives CDR1 SGDLS, CDR2 YYNGEE. CDR3 residues: CASSVDPGGYKNIQYF. DNA of the CDR3: TGTGCCAGCAGCGTAGATCCGGGGGGTTACAAAAACATTCAGTACTTC.

The rearrangement uses TRBV7-2 and TRBJ2-1; no clear D. Germline CDR1 reads SGHTA; CDR2 reads FQGNSA. The V and J ends lost 5 bases and 1 base respectively, with 12 bases between them. The CDR3 length is 15 residues. DNA of the CDR3: TGTGCCAGCAGCCCAGTCGCTCTATCCTACAATGAGCAGTTCTTC. This gives the protein CASSPVALSYNEQFF.

This clonotype occurred a few times. This chain uses TRBV27 with TRBJ1-5; no clear D gene. The ends were cut back, 0 bases at V and 3 bases at J, with 3 bases in the middle. Germline loops: CDR1 MNHEY, CDR2 SMNVEV (reference sequence). The CDR3 spans 13 residues. As DNA, the CDR3 is TGTGCCAGCAGTTTATCTGTCAATCAGCCCCAGCATTTT. As protein: CASSLSVNQPQHF.

This clonotype was picked up a small number of times. This sequence joins TRBV7-8 and TRBJ2-5; 11 positions agree with TRBD2. The germline V gene has CDR1 SGHVS and CDR2 FQNEAQ. The CDR3 extends over 14 amino acids. With V trimmed by 3 bases and J by 5 bases, 2 bases remained unmatched. The CDR3 nucleotides are TGTGCCAGCAGCTTCGGACTAGCGGGCGAGACCCAGTACTTC. This gives the protein CASSFGLAGETQYF.

The chain combines TRBV7-2 with TRBJ2-3; D is unclear. The CDR3 totals 13 residues. Germline CDR1 and CDR2: SGHTA and FQGNSA. Deletions cut 1 base from V and 4 bases from J, with 6 bases between. Here the CDR3 DNA reads TGTGCCAGCAGCTTAGTTACCGCAGATACGCAGTATTTT. Translation: CASSLVTADTQYF.

The chain's CDR3 is CASSLQGAPSNQPQHF. CDR3 nucleotides: TGTGCCAGCAGCCTCCAGGGGGCCCCTAGCAATCAGCCCCAGCATTTT. This rearrangement joins TRBV4-2 to TRBJ1-5, with 8 bases fitting TRBD1. V was pared by 4 bases and J by 0 bases, with 5 bases of the junction left unmatched. Germline CDR1 is LGHNA and CDR2 is YNFKEQ. This CDR3 spans 16 amino acids.

This sequence joins TRBV28 and TRBJ2-5, with D perhaps TRBD1 (7 bases). This CDR3 has 15 residues. The germline V gene has CDR1 MDHEN and CDR2 SYDVKM. V lost 2 bases to trimming and J lost 4 bases, with 14 bases between them. CDR3 coding DNA: TGTGCCAGCAGTTTAGGGCAGGGGGGCCCAGAGACCCAGTACTTC. This gives the protein CASSLGQGGPETQYF.

The chain couples TRBV6-5 to TRBJ2-7, with D perhaps TRBD2 (5 bases). In germline, CDR1 is MNHEY, CDR2 SVGAGI. This CDR3 contains 15 residues. V lost 2 bases and J 0 bases, leaving 11 bases between the germline ends. The CDR3 spells CASSYGSASSYEQYF. CDR3 in DNA: TGTGCCAGCAGTTACGGTAGCGCGAGCTCCTACGAGCAGTACTTC.

The gene calls are TRBV6-5 and TRBJ2-5; 11 bases line up with TRBD1. The assigned J gene may be wrong: the sequence end matches TRBJ2-7 better. CDR3 size: 15 residues. Germline CDR1 reads MNHEY; CDR2 reads SVGAGI. This chain's CDR3 is CASNTPGTGGYEQYF. CDR3 DNA sequence: TGTGCCAGCAATACACCCGGGACAGGGGGTTACGAGCAGTACTTC.

This clonotype appeared a few times. This chain links TRBV10-3 with TRBJ2-6; TRBD1 aligns across 7 bases. V lost 2 bases and J lost 4; bases outside the gene matches: 8. This CDR3 has 17 residues. Germline-derived CDR1 and CDR2 are ENHRY and SYGVKD. CDR3 nucleotide sequence: TGTGCCATCAGTGAGATTACAGGGGCGGCCGGGGCCAACGTCCTGACTTTC. It encodes CAISEITGAAGANVLTF.

V gene TRBV10-3 combines with J gene TRBJ2-2, with D possibly matching TRBD2 (5 bases). The CDR3 loop spans 11 amino acids. Trimming shortened V by 10 bases and J by 5 bases, and 8 bases separated the two germline ends. CDR1 is ENHRY and CDR2 is SYGVKD in the germline V gene. CDR3 nucleotides: TGTGCCACTACTAGTACCGGGGAGCTGTTTTTT. Translation: CATTSTGELFF.